These T cell receptor beta chains were read from a single sample in a study of shared clonotypes between healthy human individuals. Assay: immunoSEQ multiplex PCR; the TCRdb copy retains only in-frame clones and omits some. The table shows some 2,100,000 clones, with approximately 94% occurring only once. The sequencing sample was made of naive CD8+ T cells from PBMCs. Every receptor here comes from a young man in good health. Some clones in this sample may be carry-over from other donors' samples. Each CDR3 is given with its conserved first and last residue. Each record gives: clone size, J gene, V gene, D gene, CDR3 DNA, CDR3 protein. D genes are given only for firm matches. Rows give clone size only sometimes, using once, few, many, or a class for an expanded clone.

-	TRBJ2-1	TRBV4-3	TRBD2	TGCGCCAGCAGACAGACTAGCTTCATCTCCTACAATGAGCAGTTCTTC	CASRQTSFISYNEQFF
-	TRBJ2-7	TRBV19	TRBD1	TGTGCCAGTAGTGAGACAGGGCCCTACGAGCAGTACTTC	CASSETGPYEQYF
once	TRBJ2-3	TRBV27	-	TGTGCCAGCAGTCTGGGTTGGATCCCAGATACGCAGTATTTT	CASSLGWIPDTQYF
-	TRBJ1-2	TRBV7-3	-	TGTGCCAGCAGCTCAACAGGGTGGGATGGCTACACCTTC	CASSSTGWDGYTF
-	TRBJ2-5	TRBV7-9	-	TGTGCCAGCAGCGGATACAGGCGACAAGAGACCCAGTACTTC	CASSGYRRQETQYF
-	TRBJ1-2	TRBV29-1	TRBD1	TGCAGCGTCAAACAGGGGACCAACTATGGCTACACCTTC	CSVKQGTNYGYTF
-	TRBJ2-5	TRBV28	-	TGTGCCAGCAGTATACTAAGGGGACATTCGGAGACCCAGTACTTC	CASSILRGHSETQYF
-	TRBJ2-5	TRBV28	TRBD2	TGTGCCAGCAGCCCGACTAGCGGTTACGTGGAGACCCAGTACTTC	CASSPTSGYVETQYF
-	TRBJ1-1	TRBV9	-	TGTGCCAGCAGCGTAGGCCCGGGGTTGGGGACTGAAGCTTTCTTT	CASSVGPGLGTEAFF
-	TRBJ1-2	TRBV27	-	TGTGCCAGCACCCTTCGTATGGCAGGAAGCAACTATGGCTACACCTTC	CASTLRMAGSNYGYTF
-	TRBJ2-7	TRBV4-3	-	TGCGCCAGCAGCCAAGACAGGGAAAACGAGCAGTACTTC	CASSQDRENEQYF
-	TRBJ2-5	TRBV6-5	-	TGTGCCAGCCACTTACAAGAGACCCAGTACTTC	CASHLQETQYF
-	TRBJ1-1	TRBV19	TRBD1	TGTGCCGTATGGACAGGCACGGAAGCTTTCTTT	CAVWTGTEAFF
once	TRBJ2-7	TRBV11-2	-	TGTACCAGCAGCCTACCGGGAGAGCAGTACTTC	CTSSLPGEQYF
-	TRBJ1-4	TRBV27	-	TGTGCCAGCAGTTTGGGGGGGGAAAGTGAAAAACTGTTTTTT	CASSLGGESEKLFF
-	TRBJ2-7	TRBV7-3	TRBD2	TGTGCCAGCAGCTTAAGAGTACCCTCCGGGCGGGAGGTTGGTTACGAGCAGTACTTC	CASSLRVPSGREVGYEQYF
-	TRBJ2-6	TRBV9	-	TGTGCCAGCAGCCCAAGCGGAACAGGGCTTCGCTCTGGGGCCAACGTCCTGACTTTC	CASSPSGTGLRSGANVLTF
-	TRBJ1-1	TRBV27	TRBD1	TGTGCCAGCACCGAAAACAGGGGACTGAACACTGAAGCTTTCTTT	CASTENRGLNTEAFF
-	TRBJ1-2	TRBV14	-	TGTGCCAGCAGCCAATCGGCTAACTATGGCTACACCTTC	CASSQSANYGYTF
-	TRBJ1-2	TRBV7-6	TRBD1	TGTGCCAGCAGCTTAGGACCACCGGGACAGGGGGACTATGGCTACACCTTC	CASSLGPPGQGDYGYTF
-	TRBJ2-7	TRBV29-1	-	TGCAGCGTCCAGAGGGGGAATAGTGGCTACGAGCAGTACTTC	CSVQRGNSGYEQYF
-	TRBJ2-6	TRBV15	-	TGTGCCACCAGCCAGGGCCCTCCTTTAGGAACCTCTGGGGCCAACGTCCTGACTTTC	CATSQGPPLGTSGANVLTF
-	TRBJ2-3	TRBV15	-	TGTGCCACCAGCGGAAGGGACACGTACACAGATACGCAGTATTTT	CATSGRDTYTDTQYF
-	TRBJ2-3	TRBV7-9	-	TGTGCCAGCAGCTTAGTTATGGAGGGCAGGGATACGCAGTATTTT	CASSLVMEGRDTQYF
-	TRBJ2-7	TRBV29-1	-	TGCAGCGGGTGGATTGGGAAAAACGAGCAGTACTTC	CSGWIGKNEQYF
-	TRBJ1-1	TRBV27	-	TGTGCCAGCAGTCCCTCCCGGCCGAACACTGAAGCTTTCTTT	CASSPSRPNTEAFF
-	TRBJ1-1	TRBV27	-	TGTGCCAGCAGTTATCGGCAGTCGAACACTGAAGCTTTCTTT	CASSYRQSNTEAFF
-	TRBJ2-5	TRBV5-1	TRBD2	TGCGCCAGCAGCTTGGGGGCGGGAGGGCCAGAGACCCAGTACTTC	CASSLGAGGPETQYF
-	TRBJ1-2	TRBV28	-	TGTGCCAGCAGCCCGGGATTCCCTAACTATGGCTACACCTTC	CASSPGFPNYGYTF
-	TRBJ1-1	TRBV5-1	-	TGCGCCAGCAGACTGGGGGGCACTGAAGCTTTCTTT	CASRLGGTEAFF
-	TRBJ2-7	TRBV27	-	TGTGCCAGCAGTTTAAGAGGGACTCTCTCCTACGAGCAGTACTTC	CASSLRGTLSYEQYF
-	TRBJ2-7	TRBV16	-	TGTGCCAGCAGCCAATCGGTTGTTTCCCCATGGGGGCAGTACTTC	CASSQSVVSPWGQYF
-	TRBJ1-2	TRBV7-2	-	TGTGCCAGCAGCTTATATCCCCCGAGGGTAGACTATGGCTACACCTTC	CASSLYPPRVDYGYTF
-	TRBJ2-1	TRBV10-3	-	TGTGCCATCAGGACCGGACGGAACAATGAGCAGTTCTTC	CAIRTGRNNEQFF
-	TRBJ2-7	TRBV9	-	TGTGCCAGCAGCTTAACCGGGACCCATTCCTACGAGCAGTACTTC	CASSLTGTHSYEQYF
-	TRBJ2-5	TRBV6-1	TRBD1	TGTGCCAGCAGCGGGGACAGGTACTCAGAGACCCAGTACTTC	CASSGDRYSETQYF
-	TRBJ2-4	TRBV5-4	TRBD2	TGTGCCAGCAGCTTCCCGGGACTAGCCTCCAAAAACATTCAGTACTTC	CASSFPGLASKNIQYF
once	TRBJ2-1	TRBV4-1	-	TGCGCCAGCAGCCAAGAGTTCGGAGAGCAGTTCTTC	CASSQEFGEQFF
-	TRBJ1-4	TRBV11-2	-	TGTGCCAGCAGCTTAATACGAACCGTCAGGCTGAATGAAAAACTGTTTTTT	CASSLIRTVRLNEKLFF
-	TRBJ1-4	TRBV29-1	-	TGCAGCGTTTTTGGCCTCAATGAAAAACTGTTTTTT	CSVFGLNEKLFF
once	TRBJ2-1	TRBV7-9	TRBD2	TGTGCCAGCAGCCATATAGCGGGTATCTGGAATGAGCAGTTCTTC	CASSHIAGIWNEQFF
-	TRBJ1-1	TRBV9	-	TGTGCCAGCAGCCCACCCCAGGGCACGAACACTGAAGCTTTCTTT	CASSPPQGTNTEAFF
-	TRBJ2-1	TRBV4-3	-	TGCGCCAGCAGCCAAGATCGGACCATCACTCGGTTCTTC	CASSQDRTITRFF
-	TRBJ1-4	TRBV30	-	TGTGCCTGGAGTGTCCCGGGGGGCTCTGAAAAACTGTTTTTT	CAWSVPGGSEKLFF
-	TRBJ2-1	TRBV4-3	TRBD2	TGCGCCAGCAGTCCGGGACTAGCGTACAATGAGCAGTTCTTC	CASSPGLAYNEQFF
-	TRBJ2-7	TRBV4-3	TRBD2	TGCGCCAGCAGCCAAGATCGGGCTAGCGGGCTAAACTCCTACGAGCAGTACTTC	CASSQDRASGLNSYEQYF
-	TRBJ2-7	TRBV5-4	TRBD2	TGTGCCAGCAGCTCCCTAGCGGGAGATGACGAGCAGTACTTC	CASSSLAGDDEQYF
-	TRBJ1-6	TRBV28	-	TGTGCCAGCAGTTTAGATGGATTGTTGGCACCCCTCCACTTT	CASSLDGLLAPLHF
-	TRBJ1-5	TRBV28	-	TGTGCCAGTGGGGCCTGGCAGCCCCAGCATTTT	CASGAWQPQHF
-	TRBJ1-5	TRBV6-6	-	TGTGCCAGCAGCCCCGACCTGGGCAATCAGCCCCAGCATTTT	CASSPDLGNQPQHF
-	TRBJ2-7	TRBV15	TRBD2	TGTGCCACCAGCAAAGGGACTAGCGGGAGTCTCACCTACGAGCAGTACTTC	CATSKGTSGSLTYEQYF
-	TRBJ2-3	TRBV27	-	TGTGCCAGCAGCCACTCTGAGGCAGATACGCAGTATTTT	CASSHSEADTQYF
-	TRBJ2-1	TRBV19	-	TGTGCCAGTAGTTCTCTCAGACGGGGAAGCTCCTACAATGAGCAGTTCTTC	CASSSLRRGSSYNEQFF
-	TRBJ2-6	TRBV7-9	-	TGTGCCAGCAGCTCGACAGGAGGCTCTGGGGCCAACGTCCTGACTTTC	CASSSTGGSGANVLTF
-	TRBJ2-2	TRBV2	-	TGTGCCAGCAGGCCTGGTGGGACCGGGGAGCTGTTTTTT	CASRPGGTGELFF
-	TRBJ2-5	TRBV9	-	TGTGCCAGCAGCGTAGCTAGGGGTCCCCGAGGGGCCCAGTACTTC	CASSVARGPRGAQYF
once	TRBJ2-3	TRBV7-9	TRBD2	TGTGCCAGCAGCTGGAGACTAGCAGGGGATACGCAGTATTTT	CASSWRLAGDTQYF